This section outlines one T cell receptor (beta chain) sequence together with its context. CDR3 length equals 17 residues. The junction had 13 bases not matched to a gene; V was cut back by 7 bases and J by 3 bases. CDR1 is SNHLY, CDR2 FYNNEI, per germline. These data originate in a study of blood T cell repertoires in COVID-19. For the study at large: In each case, the material was cDNA or gDNA derived from T cells, B-cell-depleted T cells, or PBMCs.

Per the authors' pipeline: Estimates of nucleated cell counts were drawn from the amplification of reference gene primers. Here immunoSEQ multiplex PCR was the method, and the copy in TCRdb shows in-frame clones only, minus some. For V, J and clone size, that table is used; D and trimming come from the DNA. The table has 200,000 to 250,000 clones, 80% to 90% seen once; the top ten hold roughly 13%. This clonotype was sampled from a human donor in a cohort sampled during active COVID-19. The material sequenced was peripheral blood. The chain carries TRBV2 and TRBJ2-1; 9 bases are shared with TRBD2. The CDR3 region is CASKSSGRLVGYNEQFF. CDR3 nucleotides: TGTGCCAGCAAGAGTAGCGGGAGACTCGTAGGCTACAATGAGCAGTTCTTC.